A single sample gave rise to the 5 T cell receptor beta chains below, sequenced in a study of cytomegalovirus exposure and HLA in healthy donors (dated by TCRdb to 2016 to 2017). The library was generated by the immunoSEQ multiplex PCR assay. A mixture of 60 forward primers for TCR Vbeta segments and 13 reverse primers for TCR Jbeta segments was used in the multiplex PCR. TCRdb obtained this table from immuneACCESS and retained in-frame rearrangements with V and J assigned. These tables miss some clones; where compared with another copy, unresolved V genes account for less than half of the shortfall, and the remainder is unexplained. The sample has about 200,000 clones on record, about four fifths of them singletons. The ten most abundant clones make up around 0.4% of the sample. Material: PBMCs. These receptors all stem from a male donor in good health and CMV-seropositive.

The DNA for the CDR3 is TGTGCCTGGAGTGTACAGGGGGCTAGTTATAATTCACCCCTCCACTTT. Translated, it gives CAWSVQGASYNSPLHF. This chain connects TRBV30 to TRBJ1-6; 9 bases match TRBD1. CDR1 and CDR2 from the germline V gene are GTSNPN and SVGIG (reference sequence). The CDR3 totals 16 residues. Trimming at V came to 0 bases and at J to 4 bases, leaving 4 bases not matched to a gene.

Remarks on this clone: One end of the junction is discordant with germline, which a read error may explain. The gene calls are TRBV7-7 and TRBJ2-3, with D perhaps TRBD2 (6 bases). CDR3 length: 15 amino acids. Germline V gene data show CDR1 as SSHAT and CDR2 as FNYEAQ (reference sequence). CDR3 sequence reads: CASSLDGSGTDTQYF. The DNA for the CDR3 is TGTGCTAGCAGCTTGGACGGGAGCGGCACAGATACGCAGTATTTT.

The rearrangement joins TRBV7-2 to TRBJ1-5, with 7 nucleotides matching TRBD1. The CDR3 has 15 residues. V trimming: 1 base; J trimming: 1 base; junction bases outside the gene matches: 1. In germline, CDR1 is SGHTA, CDR2 FQGNSA. This chain's CDR3 is CASSLVTGSNQPQHF. As DNA, the CDR3 is TGTGCCAGCAGCTTAGTGACAGGGAGCAATCAGCCCCAGCATTTT.

This rearrangement joins TRBV2 to TRBJ2-5; 7 bases match TRBD1. This CDR3 spans 15 amino acids. J was trimmed by 2 bases and V by 7 bases; bases with no gene match: 10. The germline V gene has CDR1 SNHLY and CDR2 FYNNEI. The CDR3 DNA is TGTGCCAGCAAAGAGCAGGGACAGATACAAGAGACCCAGTACTTC. Translated, it gives CASKEQGQIQETQYF.

As for this clone: This sample includes further DNA sequences coding for the same CDR3. The chain has TRBV19 and TRBJ2-1; weak D call: TRBD2 (8 bases). This CDR3 spans 17 amino acids. The ends were cut back, 7 bases at V and 8 bases at J, with 27 bases in the middle. Looked up from germline, CDR1 is LNHDA and CDR2 is SQIVND (reference sequence). CDR3 sequence reads: CASTPGLAGGWIYEQFF. Here the CDR3 DNA reads TGTGCCAGTACCCCTGGACTAGCAGGGGGGTGGATATATGAGCAGTTCTTC.